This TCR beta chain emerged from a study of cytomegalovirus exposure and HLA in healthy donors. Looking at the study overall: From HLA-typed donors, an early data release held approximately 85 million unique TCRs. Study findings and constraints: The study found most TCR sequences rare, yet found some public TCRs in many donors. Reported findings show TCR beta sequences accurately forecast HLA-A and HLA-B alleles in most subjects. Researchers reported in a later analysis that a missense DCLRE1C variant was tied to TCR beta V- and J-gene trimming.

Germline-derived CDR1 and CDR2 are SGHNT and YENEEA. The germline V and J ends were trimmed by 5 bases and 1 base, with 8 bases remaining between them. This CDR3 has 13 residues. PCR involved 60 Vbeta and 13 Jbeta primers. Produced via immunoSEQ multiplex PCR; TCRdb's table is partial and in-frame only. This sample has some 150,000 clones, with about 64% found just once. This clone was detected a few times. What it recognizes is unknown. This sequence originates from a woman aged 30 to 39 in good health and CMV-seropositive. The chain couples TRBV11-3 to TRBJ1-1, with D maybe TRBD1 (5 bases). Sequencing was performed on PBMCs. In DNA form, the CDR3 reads TGTGCCAGCAGCAAACAGGAGAACACTGAAGCTTTCTTT. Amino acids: CASSKQENTEAFF.